The 3 T cell receptor beta chains presented below share a single source sample, sequenced in a study of blood T cell repertoires in COVID-19. Using immunoSEQ multiplex PCR, the repertoire was profiled, and TCRdb retains in-frame clones only, with some absent. This table has hundreds of thousands of clones, about 90% appearing once. The specimen sequenced was peripheral blood. Receptor source: a man aged 35 to 55 with acute or convalescent COVID-19.

This chain connects TRBV7-3 to TRBJ2-1, with 10 bases aligning to TRBD2. The CDR3 totals 14 residues. Trimming cost V 2 bases and J 10 bases; bases outside gene matches: 5. Germline CDR1 and CDR2: SGHTA and FQGTGA. The chain's CDR3 is CASSLGLAETEQFF. CDR3 nucleotide sequence: TGTGCCAGCAGCTTAGGACTAGCGGAGACCGAGCAGTTCTTC. The variable domain in full, with the rest retrieved from reference TRBV7-3 and TRBJ2-1, is GAGVSQTPSNKVTEKGKYVELRCDPISGHTALYWYRQSLGQGPEFLIYFQGTGAADDSGLPNDRFFAVRPEGSVSTLKIQRTERGDSAVYLCASSLGLAETEQFFGPGTRLTVL.

This chain links TRBV12-3 or TRBV12-4 with TRBJ2-7; 10 bases match TRBD1. V lost 5 bases, J lost 6 bases, and 4 bases stayed unmatched. The CDR3 consists of 13 residues. The CDR3 bases are TGTGCCAGCAGTCGGACAGGGGGTAGCGAGCAGTACTTC. Translated: CASSRTGGSEQYF.

J is TRBJ2-1 and V is TRBV6-5, with TRBD1 matching over 9 bases. The junction had 13 bases not matched to a gene; V was cut back by 6 bases and J by 10 bases. The germline V gene encodes CDR1 MNHEY and CDR2 SVGAGI. The CDR3 sequence is 15 residues long. CDR3 sequence: CASSTGGGPGDEQFF. The DNA for the CDR3 is TGTGCCAGCAGCACAGGGGGCGGCCCGGGTGACGAGCAGTTCTTC.